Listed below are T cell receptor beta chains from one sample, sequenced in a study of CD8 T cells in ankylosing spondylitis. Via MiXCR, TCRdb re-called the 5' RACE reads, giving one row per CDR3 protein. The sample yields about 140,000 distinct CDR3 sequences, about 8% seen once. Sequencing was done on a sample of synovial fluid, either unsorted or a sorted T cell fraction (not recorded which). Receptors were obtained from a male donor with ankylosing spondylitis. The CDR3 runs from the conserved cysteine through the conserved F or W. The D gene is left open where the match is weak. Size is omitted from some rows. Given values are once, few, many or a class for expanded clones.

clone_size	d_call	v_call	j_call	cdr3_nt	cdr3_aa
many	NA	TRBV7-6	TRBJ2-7	TGTGCCAGCAGCCCCCGGGTACAGGGTACCTACGAGCAGTACTTC	CASSPRVQGTYEQYF
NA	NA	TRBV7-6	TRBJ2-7	TGTGCCAGCAGCGATTCCGGGACCGCAGGAGCCGAGCAGTACTTC	CASSDSGTAGAEQYF
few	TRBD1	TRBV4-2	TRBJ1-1	TGTGCCAGCAGCCCCTCAGACAGGGCTACTGAAGCTTTCTTT	CASSPSDRATEAFF
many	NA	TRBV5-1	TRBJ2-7	TGCGCCAGCAGCGATGGACCGAGCTCCTACGAGCAGTACTTC	CASSDGPSSYEQYF
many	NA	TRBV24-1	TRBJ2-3	TGTGCCACCAGAGAACACTCCACAGATACGCAGTATTTT	CATREHSTDTQYF
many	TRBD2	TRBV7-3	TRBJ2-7	TGTGCCAGCAGCTTATCTGGGGGGGGCTCCTACGAGCAGTACTTC	CASSLSGGGSYEQYF
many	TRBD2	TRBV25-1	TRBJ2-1	TGTGCCAGCAGTGAACTAGCGGGATCAAATGAGCAGTTCTTC	CASSELAGSNEQFF
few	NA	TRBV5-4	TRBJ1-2	TGTGCCAGCATCATTGGGGGGGCGTCCTTAAACTATGGCTACACCTTC	CASIIGGASLNYGYTF
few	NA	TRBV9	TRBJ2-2	TGTGCCAGCAGCCCAGGGGCGAACACCGGGGAGCTGTTTTTT	CASSPGANTGELFF
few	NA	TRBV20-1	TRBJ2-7	TGCAGTGCTAGAGATAAGGAGAAGTCGTACTTC	CSARDKEKSYF
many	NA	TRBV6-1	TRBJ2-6	TGTGCCAGCAGTCCTTGGAGGCAGAGAGACTCTGGGGCCAACGTCCTGACTTTC	CASSPWRQRDSGANVLTF
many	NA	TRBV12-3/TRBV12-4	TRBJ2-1	TGTGCCAGCAGTTTATCCGTGGGTCGTGAGCAGTTCTTC	CASSLSVGREQFF
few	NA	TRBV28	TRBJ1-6	TGTGCCAGCAGTTTAGTTTTCGGAGGCGGTAATTATTCACCCCTCCACTTT	CASSLVFGGGNYSPLHF
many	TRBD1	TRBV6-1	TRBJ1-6	TGTGCCAGCAGTCTCGGGACAGGGGGATCACCCCTCCACTTT	CASSLGTGGSPLHF
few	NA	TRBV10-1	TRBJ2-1	TGCGCCAGCAGTGAGTCAAGGGTCCCGTACAATGAGCAGTTCTTC	CASSESRVPYNEQFF
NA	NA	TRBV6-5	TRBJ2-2	TGTGCCAGCAGTTACCGACAGCCCGGGGAGCTGTTTTTT	CASSYRQPGELFF
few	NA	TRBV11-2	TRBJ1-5	TGTGCCAGCAGCGTGATGAACAATCAGCCCCAGCATTTT	CASSVMNNQPQHF
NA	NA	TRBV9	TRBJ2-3	TGTGTCAGCAGCGTAGGCGGCACAGATACGCAGTATTTT	CVSSVGGTDTQYF
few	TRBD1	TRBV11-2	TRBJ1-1	TGTGCCAGCAGCTTAGCGGGCAGGGGGGTCCCTGAAGCTTTCTTT	CASSLAGRGVPEAFF
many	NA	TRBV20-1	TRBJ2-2	TGCAGTGCACCACTATGGAACACCGGGGAGCTGTTTTTT	CSAPLWNTGELFF
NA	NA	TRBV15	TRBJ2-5	TGTGCCACCAGCAGAGATCCCAGCGAGACCCAGTACTTC	CATSRDPSETQYF
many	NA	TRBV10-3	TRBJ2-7	TGTGCCACCGTAGTTGAGCCCGCCACGTACTACGAGCAGTACTTC	CATVVEPATYYEQYF
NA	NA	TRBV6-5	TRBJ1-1	TGTGCCAGCAGTTACAGCCCGGAAGAAGGGGCTGAAGCTTTCTTT	CASSYSPEEGAEAFF
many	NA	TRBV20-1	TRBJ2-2	TGCAGTGCGGCAGGGACCGGGGAGCTGTTTTTT	CSAAGTGELFF
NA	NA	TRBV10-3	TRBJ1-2	TGTGCCATCAGCCAGGCCCCTAACTATGGCTACACCTTC	CAISQAPNYGYTF
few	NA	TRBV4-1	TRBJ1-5	TGCGCCAGCAGCCAAGGCTCGGACCCGGTCGGGGAGCCCCAGCATTTT	CASSQGSDPVGEPQHF
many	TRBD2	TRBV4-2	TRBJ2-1	TGTGCCAGCAGCCAAGATGGGACTACGAACAATGAGCAGTTCTTC	CASSQDGTTNNEQFF